This T cell receptor beta chain was profiled in a study of identical twins. In its sample, this clonotype was seen many times. A single record per CDR3 protein comes from TCRdb applying MiXCR to the 5' RACE reads. The sample yields roughly 240,000 distinct CDR3 sequences, approximately 7.8% seen once. This CDR3 comprises 15 residues. From germline, CDR1 is MNHNS and CDR2 SASEGT. J gave up 1 base and V 6 bases, and 8 bases lay outside the gene matches. The sample was also reused in another study, on yellow fever vaccine responses in identical twins.

The genes are TRBV6-1 and TRBJ1-1; TRBD1 aligns across 7 bases. This TCR derives from a woman aged 18-29 years in good health. The specimen sequenced was CD8+ T cells sorted from blood. The CDR3: CASSPSGQRNTEAFF. The CDR3 bases are TGTGCCAGCAGCCCCTCGGGACAGAGGAACACTGAAGCTTTCTTT.